The 10 T cell receptor beta chains given below trace back to one sample, sequenced in a study of blood T cell repertoires in COVID-19. TCRdb keeps only in-frame clones here, not all; method: immunoSEQ multiplex PCR. The sample has a few hundred thousand clones; roughly 87% are singletons. Sequencing was performed on PBMCs or T cells enriched from blood (not recorded which). All receptors come from a woman between 18 and 30 years old who had recovered from COVID-19.

This sequence joins TRBV28 and TRBJ2-7; D is perhaps TRBD1 (6 bases). The CDR3 runs 14 residues. The V end lost 4 bases, the J end lost 3 bases, and 13 bases lay between the germline ends. Germline V lookup: CDR1 MDHEN, CDR2 SYDVKM. CDR3 loop: CASSSPDSVYEQYF. The CDR3 region has the DNA TGTGCCAGCAGTTCCCCGGACAGCGTCTACGAGCAGTACTTC.

V gene TRBV11-3 combines with J gene TRBJ2-7; 7 bases line up with TRBD2. The CDR3 covers 16 residues. Trimming removed 1 base from V and 1 base from J; junction bases left unmatched: 7. Germline-derived CDR1 and CDR2 are SGHNT and YENEEA. CDR3 sequence: CASSLARGEISYEQYF. As DNA, the CDR3 is TGTGCCAGCAGCTTAGCCCGGGGGGAAATATCCTACGAGCAGTACTTC.

The J gene is TRBJ1-1, the V gene TRBV6-5; D is possibly TRBD1 (6 bases). CDR3 size: 13 residues. V was cut by 2 bases and J by 12 bases, with 16 bases left in between. CDR1 and CDR2 (germline): MNHEY, SVGAGI. CDR3 bases: TGTGCCAGCAGTTACGCAGGGGATGCGTACTCTTTCTTT. It yields the protein CASSYAGDAYSFF.

V is TRBV7-2 and J is TRBJ1-5; the D gene is possibly TRBD1 (6 bases). CDR1 and CDR2 (germline): SGHTA, FQGNSA. The length of the CDR3 is 13 residues. Trimming stripped 1 base from V and 7 bases from J, with 8 bases between. The CDR3 here is CASSLERGQPQHF. The CDR3 nucleotides are TGTGCCAGCAGCTTAGAGAGGGGGCAGCCCCAGCATTTT.

This CDR3 is CASSYFRENTEAFF. The CDR3 nucleotides read TGTGCCAGCAGCTACTTCAGGGAGAACACTGAAGCTTTCTTT. The V gene is TRBV16, the J gene TRBJ1-1; tentative D call: TRBD1 (5 bases). Germline CDR1 is KGHSY and CDR2 is FQNENV. With 5 bases removed from V and 1 base from J, the gap between germline ends came to 11 bases. This CDR3 is built from 14 residues.

This clone showed up just once. This CDR3 reads CASSPPGRGIDTQYF. The CDR3 DNA follows: TGTGCCAGCAGCCCCCCCGGGCGGGGAATAGATACGCAGTATTTT. The rearrangement links TRBV7-3 to TRBJ2-3; possible D gene TRBD2, 6 bases. The CDR3 runs 15 residues. Germline V gene lookup returns CDR1 SGHTA and CDR2 FQGTGA. The ends were cut back, 5 bases at V and 5 bases at J, with 17 bases in the middle.

V usage is TRBV18 and J usage is TRBJ2-2; D gene unclear. CDR1 and CDR2 (germline): KGHSH, LQKENI. V was trimmed by 2 bases and J by 5 bases, leaving 9 bases between them. This CDR3 is built from 14 residues. The CDR3 sequence is CASSPTSSTGELFF. The CDR3 coding sequence is TGTGCCAGCTCACCAACCTCGAGTACCGGGGAGCTGTTTTTT. Filled out from reference TRBV18 and TRBJ2-2, the complete variable domain reads NAGVMQNPRHLVRRRGQEARLRCSPMKGHSHVYWYRQLPEEGLKFMVYLQKENIIDESGMPKERFSAEFPKEGPSILRIQQVVRGDSAAYFCASSPTSSTGELFFGEGSRLTVL.

This clone came up a few times. The J gene is TRBJ2-1, the V gene TRBV7-9; no clear D. Germline loops: CDR1 SEHNR, CDR2 FQNEAQ (reference sequence). Deletions cut 2 bases from V and 8 bases from J, with 7 bases between. CDR3 length: 12 residues. This CDR3 reads CASSLPRDEQFF. The CDR3, as DNA: TGTGCCAGCAGCTTACCGCGAGATGAGCAGTTCTTC.

The rearrangement joins TRBV5-1 to TRBJ1-1; the match to TRBD1 covers 7 bases. The junction had 9 bases not matched to a gene; V was cut back by 7 bases and J by 0 bases. This CDR3 has 15 residues. Germline CDR1 reads SGHRS; CDR2 reads YFSETQ. The CDR3 DNA follows: TGCGCCAGCCGCTCCCCGACAGGGCTGAACACTGAAGCTTTCTTT. Translating it yields CASRSPTGLNTEAFF.

V is TRBV6-2 or TRBV6-3 and J is TRBJ1-6, with D unclear. CDR3 size: 14 residues. Germline CDR1 and CDR2: MNHEY and SVGEGT. With 6 bases removed from V and 8 bases from J, the gap between germline ends came to 14 bases. As DNA, the CDR3 is TGTGCCAGCAGCGCTTTTGGAGGGCATTCACCCCTCCACTTT. Amino acid sequence: CASSAFGGHSPLHF.